Listed below are T cell receptor beta chains from one sample, sequenced in a study of shared clonotypes between healthy human individuals. Measured with immunoSEQ multiplex PCR; TCRdb has only the in-frame clones, and not every one. The sample includes more than 1,200,000 clones, 98% of them seen just once. The sequencing sample was made of naive CD4+ T cells sorted from blood. The receptor source for this set is a man younger than 40 in good health. The CDR3 runs from the conserved cysteine through the conserved F or W. D genes are given only for firm matches. The listing skips clone size in some rows; elsewhere it reads once, few, many or a size class.

d_call	clone_size	v_call	cdr3_length	j_call	cdr3_aa	cdr3_nt
.	.	TRBV6-5	12	TRBJ2-5	CASTSDVETQYF	TGTGCCAGCACGTCGGACGTGGAGACCCAGTACTTC
.	.	TRBV28	17	TRBJ2-3	CASSADRTGMGADTQYF	TGTGCCAGCAGTGCCGACCGTACAGGGATGGGTGCAGATACGCAGTATTTT
.	once	TRBV5-1	15	TRBJ1-4	CASSLLGLSNEKLFF	TGCGCCAGCAGCTTGCTCGGCCTCTCTAATGAAAAACTGTTTTTT
.	.	TRBV10-3	13	TRBJ2-3	CAILRDKGDTQYF	TGTGCCATTCTCCGGGACAAAGGAGATACGCAGTATTTT
.	.	TRBV27	13	TRBJ2-5	CASSLQGRETQYF	TGTGCCAGCAGTTTGCAGGGGCGTGAGACCCAGTACTTC
TRBD1	.	TRBV18	16	TRBJ2-3	CASSRDRGLSTDTQYF	TGTGCCAGCTCTCGGGACAGGGGGCTGAGCACAGATACGCAGTATTTT
.	.	TRBV14	15	TRBJ2-3	CASSQRGPFTDTQYF	TGTGCCAGCAGCCAACGGGGCCCCTTCACAGATACGCAGTATTTT
.	.	TRBV2	17	TRBJ2-6	CASRESIHRSGANVLTF	TGTGCCAGCAGGGAATCTATACACCGCTCTGGGGCCAACGTCCTGACTTTC
TRBD2	.	TRBV7-8	21	TRBJ2-1	CASSPRPPIGLAGGPGNEQFF	TGTGCCAGCAGCCCTAGACCCCCAATTGGACTAGCGGGAGGGCCGGGGAATGAGCAGTTCTTC
.	.	TRBV7-6	20	TRBJ2-2	CASSLEVRGRFAQNTGELFF	TGTGCCAGCAGCTTAGAGGTCAGGGGGAGGTTTGCACAGAACACCGGGGAGCTGTTTTTT
TRBD1	.	TRBV4-1	16	TRBJ2-3	CASSLGTAGWSDTQYF	TGCGCCAGCAGCCTCGGGACAGCCGGTTGGTCAGATACGCAGTATTTT
.	.	TRBV11-2	16	TRBJ2-5	CASSLGETGAGETQYF	TGTGCCAGCAGCTTAGGGGAAACGGGAGCTGGGGAGACCCAGTACTTC
.	.	TRBV2	17	TRBJ1-5	CASSGGDPNYSNQPQHF	TGTGCCAGCAGTGGGGGGGATCCGAATTATAGCAATCAGCCCCAGCATTTT
TRBD2	.	TRBV11-2	18	TRBJ2-3	CASSPIRGKREVVNTQYF	TGTGCCAGCAGCCCAATACGCGGGAAGCGGGAGGTGGTAAATACGCAGTATTTT
TRBD1	.	TRBV6-5	12	TRBJ1-4	CASRDRVEKLFF	TGTGCCAGCCGGGACAGGGTTGAAAAACTGTTTTTT
TRBD1	.	TRBV19	15	TRBJ1-1	CASRDRHFGNTEAFF	TGTGCCAGTAGGGACAGGCACTTCGGAAACACTGAAGCTTTCTTT
.	.	TRBV11-2	15	TRBJ2-5	CATTEFQGGGGTQYF	TGTGCCACAACCGAGTTCCAGGGTGGCGGTGGGACCCAGTACTTC
.	.	TRBV6-6	13	TRBJ2-3	CASKQGHTDTQYF	TGTGCCAGCAAACAGGGCCACACAGATACGCAGTATTTT
.	.	TRBV23-1	14	TRBJ1-5	CASGRTASNQPQHF	TGCGCCAGCGGCCGGACAGCAAGCAATCAGCCCCAGCATTTT
.	.	TRBV9	15	TRBJ2-2	CASSQIGGLNGELFF	TGTGCCAGCAGCCAAATAGGTGGGCTGAACGGGGAGCTGTTTTTT
TRBD2	.	TRBV7-2	15	TRBJ2-1	CASSFKAGGYNEQFF	TGTGCCAGCAGCTTTAAAGCGGGAGGTTACAATGAGCAGTTCTTC
TRBD1	.	TRBV11-2	14	TRBJ2-7	CASSSTGTGEEQYF	TGTGCCAGCAGCTCCACCGGGACAGGGGAGGAGCAGTACTTC
TRBD2	.	TRBV23-1	15	TRBJ2-4	CASVFGEGAKNIQYF	TGCGCCAGCGTGTTCGGGGAGGGTGCCAAAAACATTCAGTACTTC
.	.	TRBV18	21	TRBJ2-1	CASSRLGGATRAHNRGNEQFF	TGTGCCAGCTCACGACTCGGGGGTGCTACTAGAGCACATAACCGGGGAAATGAGCAGTTCTTC
.	.	TRBV29-1	12	TRBJ2-5	CSVARGEETQYF	TGCAGCGTTGCTCGAGGGGAGGAGACCCAGTACTTC
TRBD1	.	TRBV2	15	TRBJ1-1	CASNKKGTANTEAFF	TGTGCCAGCAATAAGAAAGGGACAGCCAACACTGAAGCTTTCTTT
TRBD1	.	TRBV7-8	20	TRBJ2-6	CASSLEVVGPGGGGANVLTF	TGTGCCAGCAGCTTAGAGGTCGTGGGCCCAGGGGGCGGAGGGGCCAACGTCCTGACTTTC
TRBD2	once	TRBV27	14	TRBJ2-3	CASSLRTSGRGLYF	TGTGCCAGCAGTTTGAGGACTAGCGGGAGAGGACTGTATTTT
.	.	TRBV28	11	TRBJ2-2	CAGGRTGELFF	TGTGCCGGAGGGAGGACCGGGGAGCTGTTTTTT
TRBD2	.	TRBV5-1	15	TRBJ2-7	CASSPGGTRAYEQYF	TGCGCCAGCAGCCCGGGGGGGACCAGGGCCTACGAGCAGTACTTC
TRBD2	.	TRBV29-1	14	TRBJ2-5	CSGGLAGFGETQYF	TGCAGCGGTGGCCTAGCGGGATTTGGAGAGACCCAGTACTTC
.	.	TRBV28	12	TRBJ2-2	CASRKDTGELFF	TGTGCCAGCAGGAAAGACACCGGGGAGCTGTTTTTT
TRBD2	.	TRBV10-3	15	TRBJ2-2	CAIRRWAGGPGELFF	TGTGCCATCAGGAGATGGGCGGGAGGCCCCGGGGAGCTGTTTTTT
.	.	TRBV5-6	13	TRBJ2-5	CASSWDFQETQYF	TGTGCCAGCAGCTGGGACTTCCAAGAGACCCAGTACTTC
.	.	TRBV6-6	11	TRBJ2-7	CASSFLYEQYF	TGTGCCAGCAGTTTCTTATACGAGCAGTACTTC
TRBD1	.	TRBV5-1	15	TRBJ2-7	CASSHGTGVASEQYF	TGCGCCAGCAGCCATGGGACAGGGGTTGCTTCCGAGCAGTACTTC
.	.	TRBV28	16	TRBJ2-6	CASSFQGISGANVLTF	TGTGCCAGCAGTTTCCAGGGCATCTCTGGGGCCAACGTCCTGACTTTC
.	.	TRBV5-1	15	TRBJ1-5	CASSLSWGIGQPQHF	TGCGCCAGCAGCTTGAGTTGGGGAATCGGGCAGCCCCAGCATTTT
TRBD1	.	TRBV5-1	14	TRBJ1-1	CASSKGQMNTEAFF	TGCGCCAGCAGCAAGGGACAGATGAACACTGAAGCTTTCTTT
.	.	TRBV28	12	TRBJ2-7	CASFRESHEQYF	TGTGCCAGCTTCCGGGAGTCCCACGAGCAGTACTTC
TRBD1	.	TRBV15	13	TRBJ1-4	CATVNRGQEKLFF	TGTGCCACCGTGAACAGGGGGCAGGAAAAACTGTTTTTT
TRBD1	.	TRBV5-5	15	TRBJ2-2	CASSASLTGTGELFF	TGTGCCAGCAGCGCCTCATTGACAGGGACCGGGGAGCTGTTTTTT
.	.	TRBV18	16	TRBJ1-3	CASSPLNSHSGNTIYF	TGTGCCAGCTCACCCCTGAACAGCCACTCTGGAAACACCATATATTTT
.	.	TRBV15	16	TRBJ2-7	CATSRDLALAPYEQYF	TGTGCCACCAGCAGAGATTTGGCTCTTGCCCCCTACGAGCAGTACTTC
TRBD2	.	TRBV28	16	TRBJ2-4	CASTPGLGLAKNIQYF	TGTGCCAGCACCCCGGGACTAGGCCTAGCCAAAAACATTCAGTACTTC
.	.	TRBV29-1	11	TRBJ2-5	CSVGIGETQYF	TGCAGCGTTGGGATTGGGGAGACCCAGTACTTC
.	.	TRBV7-8	14	TRBJ1-4	CASSLAARPEKLFF	TGTGCCAGCAGCTTAGCGGCACGACCAGAAAAACTGTTTTTT
.	once	TRBV7-2	13	TRBJ1-5	CASSLRLDQPQHF	TGTGCCAGCAGCTTAAGACTCGATCAGCCCCAGCATTTT
.	.	TRBV5-4	12	TRBJ1-2	CASSPDIRGYTF	TGTGCCAGCAGCCCCGACATCCGTGGCTACACCTTC
TRBD2	.	TRBV29-1	18	TRBJ2-1	CSVVLGTSGIINRGEQFF	TGCAGCGTTGTCCTCGGGACTAGCGGGATTATCAATCGGGGTGAGCAGTTCTTC
TRBD2	once	TRBV2	15	TRBJ2-1	CASSDWREGDNEQFF	TGTGCCAGCAGTGATTGGCGGGAGGGGGACAATGAGCAGTTCTTC
.	.	TRBV6-5	15	TRBJ1-5	CASSYSTDKNQPQHF	TGTGCCAGCAGTTACTCGACAGACAAAAATCAGCCCCAGCATTTT
TRBD2	.	TRBV9	20	TRBJ2-2	CASSARGLAGYRPNTGELFF	TGTGCCAGCAGCGCGCGAGGACTAGCGGGATACCGACCCAACACCGGGGAGCTGTTTTTT
.	.	TRBV4-1	15	TRBJ2-7	CASSQVPLDAYEQYF	TGCGCCAGCAGCCAAGTCCCCCTCGATGCCTACGAGCAGTACTTC
.	.	TRBV28	13	TRBJ2-7	CASSSVPRYEQYF	TGTGCCAGCAGTTCCGTGCCCCGCTACGAGCAGTACTTC
.	.	TRBV4-3	13	TRBJ2-5	CASSQDYAETQYF	TGCGCCAGCAGCCAAGATTACGCAGAGACCCAGTACTTC